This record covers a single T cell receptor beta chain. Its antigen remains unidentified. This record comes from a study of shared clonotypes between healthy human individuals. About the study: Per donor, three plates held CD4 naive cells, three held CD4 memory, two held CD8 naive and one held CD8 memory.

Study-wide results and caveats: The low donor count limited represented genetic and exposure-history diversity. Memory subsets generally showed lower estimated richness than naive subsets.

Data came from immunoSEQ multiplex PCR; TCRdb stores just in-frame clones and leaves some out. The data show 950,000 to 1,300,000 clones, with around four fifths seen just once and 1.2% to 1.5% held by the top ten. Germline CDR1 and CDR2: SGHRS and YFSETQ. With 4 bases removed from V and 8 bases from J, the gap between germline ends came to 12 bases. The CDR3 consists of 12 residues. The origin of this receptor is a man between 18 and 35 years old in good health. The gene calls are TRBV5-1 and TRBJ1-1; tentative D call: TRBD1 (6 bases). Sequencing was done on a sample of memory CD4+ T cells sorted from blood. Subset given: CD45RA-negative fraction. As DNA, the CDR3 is TGCGCCAGCAGCCCTGGGGGCCTGGAAGCTTTCTTT. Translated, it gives CASSPGGLEAFF. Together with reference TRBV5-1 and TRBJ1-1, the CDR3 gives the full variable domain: KAGVTQTPRYLIKTRGQQVTLSCSPISGHRSVSWYQQTPGQGLQFLFEYFSETQRNKGNFPGRFSGRQFSNSRSEMNVSTLELGDSALYLCASSPGGLEAFFGQGTRLTVV.